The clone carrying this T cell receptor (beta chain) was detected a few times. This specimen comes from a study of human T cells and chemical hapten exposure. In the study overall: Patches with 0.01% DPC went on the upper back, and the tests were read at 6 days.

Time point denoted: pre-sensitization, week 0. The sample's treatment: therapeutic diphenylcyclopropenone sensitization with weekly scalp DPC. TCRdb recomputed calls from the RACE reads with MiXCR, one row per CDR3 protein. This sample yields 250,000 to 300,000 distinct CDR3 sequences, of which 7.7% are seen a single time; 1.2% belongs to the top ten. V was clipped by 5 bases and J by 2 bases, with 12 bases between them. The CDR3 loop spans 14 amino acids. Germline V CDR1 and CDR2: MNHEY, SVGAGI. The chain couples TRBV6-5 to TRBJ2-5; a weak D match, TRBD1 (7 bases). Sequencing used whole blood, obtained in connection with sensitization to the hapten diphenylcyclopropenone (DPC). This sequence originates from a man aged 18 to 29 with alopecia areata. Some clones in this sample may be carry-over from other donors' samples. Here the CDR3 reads CASSQTGRQETQYF. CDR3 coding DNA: TGTGCCAGCAGTCAGACAGGGAGGCAAGAGACCCAGTACTTC.